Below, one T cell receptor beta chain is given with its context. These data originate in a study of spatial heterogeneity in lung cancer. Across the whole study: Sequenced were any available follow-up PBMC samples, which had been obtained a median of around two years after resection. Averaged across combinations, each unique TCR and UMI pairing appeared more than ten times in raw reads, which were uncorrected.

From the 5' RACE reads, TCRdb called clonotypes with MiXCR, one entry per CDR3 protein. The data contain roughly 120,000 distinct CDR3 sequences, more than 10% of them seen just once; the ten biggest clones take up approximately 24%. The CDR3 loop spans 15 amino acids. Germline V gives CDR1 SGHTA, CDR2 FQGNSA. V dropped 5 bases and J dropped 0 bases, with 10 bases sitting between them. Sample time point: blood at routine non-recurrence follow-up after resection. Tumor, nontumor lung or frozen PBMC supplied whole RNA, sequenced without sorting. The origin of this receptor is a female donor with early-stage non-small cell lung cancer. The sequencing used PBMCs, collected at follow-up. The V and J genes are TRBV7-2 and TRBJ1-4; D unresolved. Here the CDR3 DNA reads TGTGCCAGCAGCAAAAGCGGAACAACTAATGAAAAACTGTTTTTT. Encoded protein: CASSKSGTTNEKLFF.